The rows below give T cell receptor beta chains drawn from one sample of a study of T cell responses to AZD1222 COVID-19 vaccine. TCRdb keeps only in-frame clones here, not all; method: immunoSEQ multiplex PCR. The data hold under 170,000 clones, with 75% to 95% observed a single time. This specimen was peripheral blood, taken 28 days after the second AZD1222 dose. The receptors were sampled from an adult who received the AZD1222 COVID-19 vaccine. CDR3s include the opening cysteine and the closing phenylalanine or tryptophan. D genes are given only for firm matches. Clone size, where shown, is once, few, many, or a class for clones that have expanded.

>once|TRBJ2-5|TRBV18|.
CASSASGTNNPRETQYF
TGTGCCAGCTCAGCTTCCGGGACCAATAACCCACGGGAGACCCAGTACTTC
>.|TRBJ2-5|TRBV15|.
CATSRGKGSVETQYF
TGTGCCACCAGCAGGGGCAAGGGATCTGTCGAGACCCAGTACTTC
>once|TRBJ1-1|TRBV7-9|TRBD1
CASSPRTGKMNTEAFF
TGTGCCAGCAGCCCCCGGACAGGTAAAATGAACACTGAAGCTTTCTTT
>.|TRBJ2-2|TRBV2|.
CASSVTEPNTGELFF
TGTGCCAGCAGCGTGACAGAACCCAACACCGGGGAGCTGTTTTTT
>.|TRBJ1-1|TRBV15|.
CATSRDLDFWNTEAFF
TGTGCCACCAGCAGAGATTTAGACTTTTGGAACACTGAAGCTTTCTTT
>.|TRBJ2-2|TRBV19|.
CASSIPPYTGELFF
TGTGCCAGTAGTATCCCCCCATACACCGGGGAGCTGTTTTTT
>.|TRBJ1-3|TRBV5-5|.
CASSPFRTDGNTIYF
TGTGCCAGCAGCCCTTTTCGGACGGACGGAAACACCATATATTTT
>.|TRBJ1-3|TRBV18|.
CASSPLDSVRSGNTIYF
TGTGCCAGCTCACCCTTAGACAGTGTACGCTCTGGAAACACCATATATTTT
>.|TRBJ2-1|TRBV6-4|.
CASSVEQGYNEQFF
TGTGCCAGCAGTGTGGAACAGGGCTACAATGAGCAGTTCTTC
>.|TRBJ2-2|TRBV6-2/TRBV6-3|TRBD1
CASSYSLTGRTGELFF
TGTGCCAGCAGTTACTCTCTGACAGGGCGCACCGGGGAGCTGTTTTTT
>.|TRBJ2-5|TRBV18|.
CASSPGGGRVETQYF
TGTGCCAGCTCACCGGGCGGCGGTAGGGTGGAGACCCAGTACTTC
>.|TRBJ2-7|TRBV20-1|.
CSASRASNSYEQYF
TGCAGTGCTAGTCGAGCGAGTAACTCCTACGAGCAGTACTTC
>.|TRBJ2-5|TRBV5-4|.
CASSLRRGQETQYF
TGTGCCAGCAGCTTGCGGAGGGGGCAAGAGACCCAGTACTTC
>.|TRBJ1-1|TRBV7-9|.
CASERPGANTEAFF
TGTGCCAGCGAACGGCCGGGTGCGAACACTGAAGCTTTCTTT
>.|TRBJ2-1|TRBV7-8|TRBD2
CASTSRGRGEEEQFF
TGTGCCAGCACCTCCCGCGGGAGGGGGGAAGAGGAGCAGTTCTTC
>few|TRBJ1-5|TRBV30|.
CAWSREVGSSEPQHF
TGTGCCTGGAGTCGGGAGGTGGGTTCCTCGGAGCCCCAGCATTTT
>few|TRBJ2-3|TRBV13|TRBD2
CASSLELAGVADTQYF
TGTGCCAGCAGCTTAGAACTAGCGGGAGTAGCAGATACGCAGTATTTT
>.|TRBJ2-7|TRBV20-1|.
CSASTRSYEQYF
TGCAGTGCTAGTACACGTTCCTACGAGCAGTACTTC
>once|TRBJ2-3|TRBV7-9|.
CASSLHSGVRTDTQYF
TGTGCCAGCAGCTTGCATAGCGGCGTCCGCACAGATACGCAGTATTTT
>.|TRBJ2-1|TRBV6-4|TRBD2
CASSDGGSGVDEQFF
TGTGCCAGCAGTGACGGCGGGAGCGGTGTGGATGAGCAGTTCTTC
>.|TRBJ1-1|TRBV27|.
CASSLKGMNTEAFF
TGTGCCAGCAGTTTAAAGGGGATGAACACTGAAGCTTTCTTT
>.|TRBJ2-1|TRBV20-1|.
CSASHAFLMSSYNEQFF
TGCAGTGCTAGTCATGCGTTTCTGATGTCCTCCTACAATGAGCAGTTCTTC
>.|TRBJ2-1|TRBV15|.
CATSLGTINEQFF
TGTGCCACCAGCTTGGGGACAATCAATGAGCAGTTCTTC
>.|TRBJ2-2|TRBV30|TRBD2
CAWSPMRTSLNTGELFF
TGTGCCTGGAGTCCCATGAGGACTAGCCTGAACACCGGGGAGCTGTTTTTT
>.|TRBJ1-1|TRBV4-1|.
CASSPPAKWAEAFF
TGCGCCAGCAGCCCACCCGCGAAATGGGCTGAAGCTTTCTTT
>.|TRBJ2-6|TRBV20-1|.
CSASRGSSGANVLTF
TGCAGTGCTAGTCGGGGGTCCTCTGGGGCCAACGTCCTGACTTTC
>.|TRBJ2-3|TRBV4-1|TRBD2
CASSLTSGSTDTQYF
TGCGCCAGCAGCCTGACTAGCGGATCCACAGATACGCAGTATTTT
>.|TRBJ2-3|TRBV2|TRBD2
CASTGTRGGDTQYF
TGTGCCAGCACCGGGACCCGCGGGGGGGATACGCAGTATTTT
>.|TRBJ2-2|TRBV11-3|.
CASSRSIGELFF
TGTGCCAGCAGCAGAAGTATCGGGGAGCTGTTTTTT
>.|TRBJ1-1|TRBV11-2|.
CASTTGLTEAFF
TGTGCCAGTACAACAGGGTTAACTGAAGCTTTCTTT
>.|TRBJ2-3|TRBV6-2/TRBV6-3|.
CASSYSTGQGFTDTQYF
TGTGCCAGCAGTTACTCCACGGGGCAGGGGTTTACCGATACGCAGTATTTT
>once|TRBJ2-7|TRBV7-2|TRBD2
CASSFAGGTYEQYF
TGTGCCAGCAGCTTCGCGGGAGGAACCTACGAGCAGTACTTC
>.|TRBJ2-2|TRBV6-5|TRBD2
CASSYGAGETGELFF
TGTGCCAGCAGTTACGGGGCGGGGGAGACCGGGGAGCTGTTTTTT
>.|TRBJ1-3|TRBV7-6|TRBD1
CASSPPAQGAGGNTIYF
TGTGCCAGCAGCCCTCCAGCACAGGGGGCTGGGGGAAACACCATATATTTT
>.|TRBJ2-2|TRBV6-4|.
CASRQGGSTGELFF
TGTGCCAGTCGTCAGGGGGGGAGCACCGGGGAGCTGTTTTTT
>.|TRBJ1-1|TRBV29-1|.
CSVHGPRVEAFF
TGCAGCGTCCATGGACCAAGGGTGGAAGCTTTCTTT
>.|TRBJ1-1|TRBV6-5|TRBD1
CASSNLGQLNTEAFF
TGTGCCAGCAGTAACCTGGGACAGCTGAACACTGAAGCTTTCTTT
>.|TRBJ1-6|TRBV6-5|TRBD1
CASTQGAPNSPLHF
TGTGCCAGCACCCAGGGGGCGCCTAATTCACCCCTCCACTTT
>once|TRBJ2-7|TRBV5-6|.
CASSLASVDEQYF
TGTGCCAGCAGCTTGGCATCGGTGGACGAGCAGTACTTC
>.|TRBJ1-1|TRBV2|.
CASGGGENTEAFF
TGTGCCAGCGGAGGGGGGGAAAACACTGAAGCTTTCTTT
>.|TRBJ1-1|TRBV6-5|.
CASVYLEGTEAFF
TGTGCCAGCGTGTATTTGGAGGGCACTGAAGCTTTCTTT
>.|TRBJ2-5|TRBV19|.
CASSAGSKETQYF
TGTGCCAGTAGCGCAGGGTCCAAGGAGACCCAGTACTTC
>.|TRBJ1-1|TRBV30|.
CAWSATESTEAFF
TGTGCCTGGAGTGCAACAGAGAGTACTGAAGCTTTCTTT
>.|TRBJ2-7|TRBV11-2|.
CASSLYAGASSSYEQYF
TGTGCCAGCAGCTTATACGCCGGGGCTAGCAGTTCCTACGAGCAGTACTTC
>.|TRBJ1-1|TRBV6-5|.
CASSYRGVSMNTEAFF
TGTGCCAGCAGTTACCGAGGAGTTAGCATGAACACTGAAGCTTTCTTT
>once|TRBJ1-5|TRBV6-4|.
CASSDEVGQPQHF
TGTGCCAGCAGTGACGAGGTTGGACAGCCCCAGCATTTT
>.|TRBJ1-3|TRBV30|.
CAWRDSGNTIYF
TGTGCCTGGAGGGACTCTGGAAACACCATATATTTT
>few|TRBJ2-7|TRBV30|.
CAWTPGGSYEQYF
TGTGCCTGGACTCCGGGTGGCTCCTACGAGCAGTACTTC
>few|TRBJ1-5|TRBV7-2|TRBD1
CASSTRQGQPQHF
TGTGCCAGCAGCACACGACAGGGACAGCCCCAGCATTTT
>.|TRBJ2-1|TRBV11-2|TRBD1
CASRAGGEQFF
TGTGCCAGCAGAGCAGGGGGCGAGCAGTTCTTC
>.|TRBJ1-5|TRBV18|.
CASSQDPGQPQHF
TGTGCCAGCTCCCAAGACCCAGGGCAGCCCCAGCATTTT
>.|TRBJ2-7|TRBV27|TRBD2
CASRDSGAPYEQYF
TGTGCCAGCAGGGATAGCGGGGCCCCCTACGAGCAGTACTTC
>.|TRBJ1-1|TRBV10-2|.
CASSEFEVDTEAFF
TGCGCCAGCAGTGAGTTTGAGGTGGACACTGAAGCTTTCTTT
>few|TRBJ2-7|TRBV12-5|TRBD2
CASGQTGTSGYEQYF
TGTGCTAGTGGTCAAACCGGGACTAGCGGCTACGAGCAGTACTTC
>.|TRBJ1-2|TRBV24-1|.
CATSDLRGGYTF
TGTGCCACCAGTGATCTCCGGGGCGGCTACACCTTC
>once|TRBJ1-3|TRBV7-9|.
CASSRGRNTIYF
TGTGCCAGCAGCCGGGGCCGAAACACCATATATTTT
>.|TRBJ1-1|TRBV19|.
CASSIGQANTEAFF
TGTGCCAGTAGTATTGGGCAGGCGAACACTGAAGCTTTCTTT
>few|TRBJ2-7|TRBV4-1|TRBD2
CASSQGPSSGRENYEQYF
TGCGCCAGCAGCCAAGGGCCCTCTAGCGGGAGGGAAAACTACGAGCAGTACTTC
>.|TRBJ2-7|TRBV7-6|.
CASSLAGGDYEQYF
TGTGCCAGCAGCTTAGCGGGGGGAGACTACGAGCAGTACTTC
>.|TRBJ1-6|TRBV5-5|.
CASGPQLQGSRNSPLHF
TGTGCCAGCGGACCCCAACTACAGGGAAGTCGTAATTCACCCCTCCACTTT